The T cell receptor (beta chain) under discussion was sequenced for a study of cytomegalovirus exposure and HLA in healthy donors. The PCR was carried out with 60 Vbeta primers and 13 Jbeta primers. Assay used: immunoSEQ multiplex PCR; TCRdb lists only in-frame clones, some missing. Its clone listing holds approximately 68,000 clones. Concerning this clone: What it binds is not known.

General study points: Some V segments (TRBV6-2 and TRBV6-3 among them) were excluded as indistinguishable.

The germline gives CDR1 LNHDA, CDR2 SQIVND (reference sequence). This CDR3 contains 13 residues. V gave up 7 bases and J gave up 7 bases, with 14 bases separating them. Sequenced input: PBMCs. The TCR sequence derives from a female donor in good health and CMV-seropositive. This chain links TRBV19 with TRBJ2-1; possibly TRBD2 for D (5 bases). The CDR3 nucleotides are TGTGCCAGTACCCCGCCGGGGTTAAATGAGCAGTTCTTC. It encodes CASTPPGLNEQFF. The variable domain in full, completed from reference TRBV19 and TRBJ2-1, reads DGGITQSPKYLFRKEGQNVTLSCEQNLNHDAMYWYRQDPGQGLRLIYYSQIVNDFQKGDIAEGYSVSREKKESFPLTVTSAQKNPTAFYLCASTPPGLNEQFFGPGTRLTVL.